The 7 T cell receptor beta chains presented below share a single source sample, sequenced in a study of T cell changes during pregnancy in multiple sclerosis. Clones were read by immunoSEQ multiplex PCR, and TCRdb kept only the in-frame ones, dropping some. Of 85,000 to 90,000 clones in the sample, roughly 94% were seen once. The source was peripheral blood, collected after pregnancy. The receptors here all came from a female donor in good health, enrolled as a control in a pregnancy study.

V gene TRBV4-1 combines with J gene TRBJ2-5; D not certain. With 4 bases removed from V and 1 base from J, the gap between germline ends came to 7 bases. This CDR3 spans 13 amino acids. Germline V gives CDR1 MGHRA, CDR2 YSYEKL. Written as DNA, the CDR3 is TGCGCCAGCAGCCTGCAGATCCAAGAGACCCAGTACTTC. It yields the protein CASSLQIQETQYF.

This chain's CDR3 is CASSLSGKVGEQYF. The CDR3 bases are TGTGCCAGCAGCTTGTCAGGGAAGGTAGGCGAGCAGTACTTC. The chain uses TRBV7-9 and TRBJ2-7; possible D gene TRBD1, 5 bases. The V and J ends lost 3 bases and 6 bases respectively, with 15 bases between them. The CDR3 sequence is 14 residues long. In germline, CDR1 is SEHNR, CDR2 FQNEAQ (reference sequence).

The chain employs TRBV27 and TRBJ2-1; D may be TRBD2 (5 bases). Trimming left V 3 bases short and J 2 bases short, with 11 bases between. The germline gives CDR1 MNHEY, CDR2 SMNVEV (reference sequence). The CDR3 totals 15 residues. The CDR3 region is CASSLGGSAYNEQFF. As DNA, the CDR3 is TGTGCCAGCAGTTTGGGTGGGAGTGCCTACAATGAGCAGTTCTTC.

In this sample, this clone turned up once. This chain joins TRBV15 and TRBJ2-7, with a weak D call TRBD2 (6 bases). Deletions cut 4 bases from V and 4 bases from J, with 11 bases between. Germline lookup yields CDR1 LNHNV and CDR2 YYDKDF (reference sequence). The CDR3 runs 13 residues. CDR3 region: CATSKDLAYEQYF. The CDR3 DNA follows: TGTGCCACCAGCAAAGACCTAGCGTACGAGCAGTACTTC.

J is TRBJ2-3 and V is TRBV11-3; 11 bases align to TRBD2. V shed 4 bases, J shed 2 bases, and the junction held 5 bases outside the gene matches. The CDR3 loop spans 16 amino acids. From germline, CDR1 is SGHNT and CDR2 YENEEA. CDR3 amino acids: CASSSLAGGNTDTQYF. As DNA, the CDR3 is TGTGCCAGCAGCTCCTTAGCGGGAGGGAACACAGATACGCAGTATTTT.

The V gene is TRBV14, the J gene TRBJ2-1; the D gene is possibly TRBD2 (5 bases). The V gene's germline CDR1 is SGHDN and CDR2 FVKESK. V was shortened by 6 bases and J by 7 bases, with 16 bases between the two germline ends. CDR3 length equals 14 residues. CDR3 DNA: TGTGCCAGCAGTCAGTTACTAGTAAGTAATGAGCAGTTCTTC. Encoded protein: CASSQLLVSNEQFF.

The rearrangement uses TRBV29-1 and TRBJ1-3, with no clear D. This CDR3 region has 16 residues. CDR1 SQVTM and CDR2 ANQGSEA come from the germline V gene. Trimming took 3 bases from V and 4 from J, leaving 19 bases between them. The CDR3 sequence is CSVDLLPREAGNTIYF. In nucleotides, the CDR3 is TGCAGCGTTGACCTTCTTCCCCGGGAAGCAGGAAACACCATATATTTT.